Presented here are 30 T cell receptor beta chains from one specimen sequenced in a study of T-cell memory formation after mild COVID-19. MiXCR, applied by TCRdb to the 5' RACE reads, yields one record per CDR3 protein. The table includes about 340,000 distinct CDR3 sequences, more than 15% detected once. The sample was PBMCs or a T cell subset sorted from them (not recorded which). The receptor source for this set is a man in his late teens or twenties who had mild COVID-19 (a few samples of this study predate the infection). Cell type and time point are not known.

This chain uses TRBV14 with TRBJ1-1, with D maybe TRBD1 (6 bases). Per germline, CDR1 SGHDN and CDR2 FVKESK. This CDR3 region has 12 residues. Trimming cost V 5 bases and J 10 bases, with 14 bases left between them. CDR3 nucleotide sequence: TGTGCCAGCAGCTCTACCGGGACACGAGCTTTCTTT. Translation: CASSSTGTRAFF.

This sequence joins TRBV7-9 and TRBJ1-5; maybe TRBD1 (6 bases). Trimming stripped 1 base from V and 7 bases from J, with 17 bases between. Germline CDR1 SEHNR, CDR2 FQNEAQ (reference sequence). The CDR3 contains 16 residues. The CDR3, as DNA: TGTGCCAGCAGCTTAGACACGGGGGCTACCGGGCAGCCCCAGCATTTT. Amino acid sequence: CASSLDTGATGQPQHF.

This clonotype was counted only a few times. This chain joins TRBV27 and TRBJ1-6; a weak D match, TRBD1 (5 bases). V was cut by 5 bases and J by 10 bases, with 15 bases left in between. The CDR3 covers 14 residues. CDR1 and CDR2 from the germline V gene are MNHEY and SMNVEV (reference sequence). CDR3 residues: CASSLRDGWSPLHF. For the CDR3, the DNA is TGTGCCAGCAGTCTCAGGGACGGCTGGTCACCCCTCCACTTT.

This clonotype showed up many times. The J gene is TRBJ2-3, the V gene TRBV7-9; 7 bases are shared with TRBD2. CDR1 and CDR2 (germline): SEHNR, FQNEAQ (reference sequence). Trimming removed 3 bases from V and 0 bases from J; junction bases left unmatched: 3. The CDR3 extends over 15 amino acids. The CDR3 region is CASSFTGGSTDTQYF. CDR3 sequence (DNA): TGTGCCAGCAGCTTTACCGGGGGGAGCACAGATACGCAGTATTTT.

Many counts were recorded for this clonotype. The chain has TRBV7-8 and TRBJ2-2; D call uncertain. V lost 1 base to trimming and J lost 2 bases, with 8 bases between them. CDR3 length: 15 residues. The V gene's germline CDR1 is SGHVS and CDR2 FQNEAQ. DNA of the CDR3: TGTGCCAGCAGCTTAGGGATCTTAAACACCGGGGAGCTGTTTTTT. It yields the protein CASSLGILNTGELFF. The full variable domain, its missing parts supplied by reference TRBV7-8 and TRBJ2-2, is GAGVSQSPRYKVAKRGQDVALRCDPISGHVSLFWYQQALGQGPEFLTYFQNEAQLDKSGLPSDRFFAERPEGSVSTLKIQRTQQEDSAVYLCASSLGILNTGELFFGEGSRLTVL.

This chain connects TRBV9 to TRBJ2-1, with a possible D match to TRBD2 (6 bases). The CDR3 runs to 14 residues. Trimming cost V 3 bases and J 4 bases, with 11 bases left between them. Per germline, CDR1 SGDLS and CDR2 YYNGEE. Here the CDR3 reads CASSDGTLYNEQFF. The CDR3 region has the DNA TGTGCCAGCAGCGACGGGACTCTATACAATGAGCAGTTCTTC.

J is TRBJ2-2 and V is TRBV7-6; TRBD1 agrees at 9 bases. CDR1 and CDR2 from the germline V gene are SGHVS and FNYEAQ. The CDR3 has 15 residues. V lost 0 bases, J lost 7 bases, and 3 bases stayed unmatched. The chain's CDR3 is CASSLAGQGVGELFF. DNA of the CDR3: TGTGCCAGCAGCTTAGCGGGACAGGGTGTCGGGGAGCTGTTTTTT.

The chain combines TRBV6-5 with TRBJ1-4; 8 bases fit TRBD1. With 5 bases clipped from V and 8 bases from J, the junction kept 4 bases outside the gene matches. The germline gives CDR1 MNHEY, CDR2 SVGAGI. This CDR3 is 13 amino acids long. CDR3 loop: CASSQQGVEKLFF. The CDR3, as DNA: TGTGCCAGCAGTCAACAGGGGGTCGAAAAACTGTTTTTT.

V and J are TRBV7-2 and TRBJ1-3; 8 positions agree with TRBD1. The CDR3 covers 14 residues. Germline V gene lookup returns CDR1 SGHTA and CDR2 FQGNSA. V gave up 2 bases and J gave up 8 bases; unmatched junction bases: 5. CDR3 residues: CASSLQDRVDTIYF. Here the CDR3 DNA reads TGTGCCAGCAGCTTACAGGACAGGGTAGACACCATATATTTT.

This clonotype was seen more than once but under ten times. The chain links TRBV20-1 to TRBJ2-6, with D unresolved. The CDR3 has 14 amino acids. Germline CDR1 and CDR2: DFQATT and SNEGSKA (reference sequence). V was shortened by 3 bases and J by 2 bases, with 8 bases between the two germline ends. The CDR3 loop reads CSASWVPGANVLTF. CDR3 nucleotide sequence: TGCAGTGCTAGTTGGGTCCCTGGGGCCAACGTCCTGACTTTC.

The rearrangement links TRBV7-2 to TRBJ1-1; D not resolved. Trimming cost V 4 bases and J 4 bases, with 13 bases left between them. The CDR3 runs to 14 residues. Germline-derived CDR1 and CDR2 are SGHTA and FQGNSA. CDR3 nucleotides: TGTGCCAGCAGCTCGACCCGGTGGGCCACTGAAGCTTTCTTT. Its translation: CASSSTRWATEAFF.

This clonotype turned up a few times. The CDR3 region has the DNA TGCGCCAGCAGCTTGGCACCAGCATCGCGGGGCTATGGCTACACCTTC. It encodes CASSLAPASRGYGYTF. This chain links TRBV5-1 with TRBJ1-2; D call uncertain. CDR3 length: 16 residues. Germline values: CDR1 SGHRS, CDR2 YFSETQ. V was cut by 0 bases and J by 4 bases, with 16 bases left in between.

Of note for this clonotype: This sequence may be a read error, since a much larger clone differs from it by one base. The rearrangement uses TRBV11-2 and TRBJ2-3, with D perhaps being TRBD1 or TRBD2 (5 bases each). This CDR3 has 15 amino acids. Looked up from germline, CDR1 is SGHAT and CDR2 is FQNNGV. With 1 base removed from V and 5 bases from J, the gap between germline ends came to 13 bases. The CDR3 coding sequence is TGTGCCAGCAGCTTAGGTCCTGGGGGACGAGATACGCAGTATTTT. Its protein product is CASSLGPGGRDTQYF.

This clonotype has a single count. The rearrangement joins TRBV12-3 or TRBV12-4 to TRBJ1-1; maybe TRBD1 (5 bases). CDR3 length equals 15 residues. V gave up 6 bases and J gave up 3 bases, with 17 bases separating them. The CDR3: CASSPEEGRDTEAFF. CDR3 bases: TGTGCCAGCAGCCCCGAGGAGGGGCGTGACACTGAAGCTTTCTTT.

This clonotype was seen many times. This chain connects TRBV12-3 or TRBV12-4 to TRBJ2-6; D perhaps matches TRBD1 (6 bases). With 3 bases removed from V and 0 bases from J, the gap between germline ends came to 9 bases. The CDR3 contains 16 residues. The CDR3 sequence: CASSFWGRSGANVLTF. CDR3 DNA sequence: TGTGCCAGCAGTTTTTGGGGGCGCTCTGGGGCCAACGTCCTGACTTTC.

CDR3 amino acids: CASSLSASHNEQFF. The CDR3 nucleotides read TGTGCCAGCAGCTTATCGGCGAGTCACAATGAGCAGTTCTTC. This chain joins TRBV7-3 and TRBJ2-1, with D hard to call. The V gene's germline CDR1 is SGHTA and CDR2 FQGTGA. Trimming took off 2 bases at V and 5 bases at J, with 10 bases between the two ends. The CDR3 is 14 amino acids.

This clonotype was seen more than once but under ten times. The chain links TRBV12-5 to TRBJ2-5, with D possibly called TRBD1 or TRBD2 (5 bases each). Trimming stripped 5 bases from V and 5 bases from J, with 12 bases between. Germline CDR1 reads LGHNT; CDR2 reads FRNRAP. The CDR3 loop spans 13 amino acids. CDR3 amino acids: CASGTLGVETQYF. The CDR3 DNA reads as TGTGCTAGTGGTACCTTGGGGGTTGAGACCCAGTACTTC.

The chain combines TRBV7-9 with TRBJ2-6; D perhaps matches TRBD2 (5 bases). The length of the CDR3 is 16 residues. V lost 7 bases, J lost 4 bases, and 17 bases lay in between. Germline CDR1 reads SEHNR; CDR2 reads FQNEAQ (reference sequence). DNA for the CDR3: TGTGCCAGCATCCTACTAGGCAATAAAGGGGCCAACGTCCTGACTTTC. Amino acids: CASILLGNKGANVLTF.

The chain carries TRBV6-5 and TRBJ1-2; 7 bases map to TRBD1. With 0 bases clipped from V and 3 bases from J, the junction kept 7 bases outside the gene matches. From germline, CDR1 is MNHEY and CDR2 SVGAGI. The CDR3 has 16 residues. The CDR3 sequence: CASSYSRGGGYYGYTF. The CDR3 coding sequence is TGTGCCAGCAGTTACTCGAGAGGGGGCGGCTACTATGGCTACACCTTC.

This clonotype was seen ten or more times. V and J are TRBV4-3 and TRBJ2-2; D is possibly TRBD1 (5 bases). The CDR3 totals 18 residues. V lost 0 bases and J lost 2, with 16 bases in between. Looked up from germline, CDR1 is LGHNA and CDR2 is YSLEER. CDR3 amino acids: CASSQETTGRINTGELFF. DNA for the CDR3: TGCGCCAGCAGCCAAGAAACTACAGGACGCATTAACACCGGGGAGCTGTTTTTT.

This clonotype occurred a few times. The rearrangement links TRBV6-2 or TRBV6-3 to TRBJ2-5; 12 bases match TRBD2. Germline loops: CDR1 MNHEY, CDR2 SVGEGT. The CDR3 loop spans 16 amino acids. Trimming took 5 bases from V and 1 from J; bases not matched to a gene: 5. Here the CDR3 reads CASSGASGGAQETQYF. CDR3 bases: TGTGCCAGCAGTGGGGCTAGCGGGGGGGCCCAAGAGACCCAGTACTTC.

The J gene is TRBJ2-5, the V gene TRBV6-5; D is unclear. The CDR3 consists of 14 residues. Trimming removed 0 bases from V and 5 bases from J, with 10 bases in between. CDR1 and CDR2 from the germline V gene are MNHEY and SVGAGI. This chain's CDR3 is CASSYSVRSETQYF. CDR3 DNA sequence: TGTGCCAGCAGTTACTCTGTTAGATCTGAGACCCAGTACTTC.

The chain employs TRBV9 and TRBJ2-5; D not resolved. CDR1 and CDR2 (germline): SGDLS, YYNGEE. The CDR3 totals 14 residues. Between the trimmed V and J ends, which lost 4 bases and 6 bases, there was a span of 16 bases. The CDR3 DNA reads TGTGCCAGCAGCCCCAGTGGGGTCGGGCAGACCCAGTACTTC. This encodes CASSPSGVGQTQYF.

This clonotype was seen a few times. The rearrangement links TRBV13 to TRBJ1-1; D ambiguous. Per the germline V gene, CDR1 is PRHDT and CDR2 is FYEKMQ (reference sequence). The CDR3 has 15 residues. Deletions cut 6 bases from V and 0 bases from J, with 14 bases between. CDR3 nucleotides: TGTGCCAGCAGTCGTCGGACCACGCTGAACACTGAAGCTTTCTTT. It specifies CASSRRTTLNTEAFF. The variable domain in full, with the rest retrieved from reference TRBV13 and TRBJ1-1, is AAGVIQSPRHLIKEKRETATLKCYPIPRHDTVYWYQQGPGQDPQFLISFYEKMQSDKGSIPDRFSAQQFSDYHSELNMSSLELGDSALYFCASSRRTTLNTEAFFGQGTRLTVV.

This clonotype was observed a few times. CDR3 nucleotides: TGTGCCAGCAGCGTAGAAGGACGGGGTGAAAAACTGTTTTTT. This gives the protein CASSVEGRGEKLFF. V usage is TRBV9 and J usage is TRBJ1-4; no definite D call. Germline-derived CDR1 and CDR2 are SGDLS and YYNGEE. Deletions cut 0 bases from V and 7 bases from J, with 10 bases between. The CDR3 spans 14 residues. Full variable domain (remainder filled in from reference TRBV9 and TRBJ1-4): DSGVTQTPKHLITATGQRVTLRCSPRSGDLSVYWYQQSLDQGLQFLIQYYNGEERAKGNILERFSAQQFPDLHSELNLSSLELGDSALYFCASSVEGRGEKLFFGSGTQLSVL.

This clonotype was found a few times. V usage is TRBV27 and J usage is TRBJ2-3, with D possibly being TRBD1 (7 bases). Per the germline V gene, CDR1 is MNHEY and CDR2 is SMNVEV (reference sequence). The CDR3 runs 16 residues. The V end lost 1 base, the J end lost 6 bases, and 17 bases lay between the germline ends. CDR3 sequence: CASSLFRTGLRDTQYF. The CDR3 DNA follows: TGTGCCAGCAGTTTATTTAGGACAGGACTACGCGATACGCAGTATTTT.

A few counts support this clonotype. V usage is TRBV11-2 and J usage is TRBJ2-7, with D hard to call. There are 12 residues in the CDR3. Trimming shortened V by 3 bases and J by 4 bases, and 7 bases separated the two germline ends. CDR1 and CDR2 from the germline V gene are SGHAT and FQNNGV. The CDR3 region has the DNA TGTGCCAGCAGCTTGGGCAGGTACGAGCAGTACGTC. Protein product: CASSLGRYEQYV.

Only a few counts were recorded for this clonotype. The genes are TRBV7-3 and TRBJ2-5; 9 bases are shared with TRBD2. V shed 4 bases, J shed 3 bases, and the junction held 0 bases outside the gene matches. The CDR3 extends over 13 amino acids. The germline gives CDR1 SGHTA, CDR2 FQGTGA. The CDR3 DNA reads as TGTGCCAGCAGCTCTAGCGGGAAAGAGACCCAGTACTTC. Translating it yields CASSSSGKETQYF.

This sequence joins TRBV6-5 and TRBJ1-5; weak D call: TRBD1 (6 bases). Germline V CDR1 and CDR2: MNHEY, SVGAGI. CDR3 size: 14 residues. The V end lost 6 bases, the J end lost 3 bases, and 12 bases lay between the germline ends. CDR3 coding DNA: TGTGCCAGCAGGGACCAGGGGACCAATCAGCCCCAGCATTTT. Its protein product is CASRDQGTNQPQHF.

As for this clonotype: The junction and the germline gene differ at one end; a read error may be behind it. V gene TRBV9 combines with J gene TRBJ2-5; tentative D call: TRBD1 (6 bases). The germline CDR1 and CDR2 sequences are SGDLS and YYNGEE. The CDR3 consists of 16 residues. CDR3 residues: CASSVAAGEEQATQYF. CDR3 nucleotides: TGTGCCAGCAGCGTAGCTGCAGGGGAAGAGCAAGCGACCCAGTACTTC.